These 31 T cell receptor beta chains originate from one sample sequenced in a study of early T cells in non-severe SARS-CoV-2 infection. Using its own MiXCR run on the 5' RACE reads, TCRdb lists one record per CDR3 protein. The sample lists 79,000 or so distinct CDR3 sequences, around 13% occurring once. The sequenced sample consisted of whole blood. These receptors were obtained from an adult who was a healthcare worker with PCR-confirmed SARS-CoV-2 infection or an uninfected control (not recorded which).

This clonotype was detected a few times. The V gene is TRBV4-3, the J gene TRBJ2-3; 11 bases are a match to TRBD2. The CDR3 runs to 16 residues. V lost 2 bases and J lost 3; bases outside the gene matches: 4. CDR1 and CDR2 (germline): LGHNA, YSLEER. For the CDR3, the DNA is TGCGCCAGCAGCCAATTCCCTAGCGGGAGGACAGATACGCAGTATTTT. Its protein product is CASSQFPSGRTDTQYF.

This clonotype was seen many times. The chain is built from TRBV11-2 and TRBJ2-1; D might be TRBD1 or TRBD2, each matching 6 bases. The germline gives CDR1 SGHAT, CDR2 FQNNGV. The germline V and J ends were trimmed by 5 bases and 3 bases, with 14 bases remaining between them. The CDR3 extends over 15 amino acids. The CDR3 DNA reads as TGTGCCAGCAGCCTTTATAGGGGGGACTACAATGAGCAGTTCTTC. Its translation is CASSLYRGDYNEQFF.

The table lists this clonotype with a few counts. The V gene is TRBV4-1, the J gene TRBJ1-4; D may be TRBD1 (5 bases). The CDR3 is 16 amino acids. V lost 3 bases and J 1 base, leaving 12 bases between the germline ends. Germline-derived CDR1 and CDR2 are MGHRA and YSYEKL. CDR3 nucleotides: TGCGCCAGCAGCCAGCCCAGGGTGAGAACTAATGAAAAACTGTTTTTT. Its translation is CASSQPRVRTNEKLFF.

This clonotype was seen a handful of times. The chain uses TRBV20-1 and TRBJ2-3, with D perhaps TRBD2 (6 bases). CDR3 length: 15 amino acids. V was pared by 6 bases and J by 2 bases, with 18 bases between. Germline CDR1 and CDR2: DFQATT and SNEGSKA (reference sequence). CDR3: CSAPDWDFNTDTQYF. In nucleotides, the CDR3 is TGCAGTGCACCTGACTGGGACTTTAACACAGATACGCAGTATTTT.

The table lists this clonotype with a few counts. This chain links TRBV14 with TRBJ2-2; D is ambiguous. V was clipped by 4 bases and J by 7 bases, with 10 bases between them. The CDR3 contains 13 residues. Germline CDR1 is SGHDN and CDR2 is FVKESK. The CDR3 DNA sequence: TGTGCCAGCAGCCCTAGGGTCCACGGGGAGCTGTTTTTT. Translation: CASSPRVHGELFF.

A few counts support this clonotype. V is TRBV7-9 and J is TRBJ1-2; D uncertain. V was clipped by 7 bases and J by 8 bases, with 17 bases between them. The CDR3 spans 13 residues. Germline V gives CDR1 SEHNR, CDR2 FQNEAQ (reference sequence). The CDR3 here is CASTWAQEGGYTF. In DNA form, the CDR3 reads TGTGCCAGCACCTGGGCGCAAGAGGGCGGCTACACCTTC.

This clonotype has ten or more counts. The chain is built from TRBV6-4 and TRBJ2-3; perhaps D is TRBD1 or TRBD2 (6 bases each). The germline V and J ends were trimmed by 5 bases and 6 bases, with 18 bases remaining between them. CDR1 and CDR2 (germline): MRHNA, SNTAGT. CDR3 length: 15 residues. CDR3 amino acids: CASSLDYGGGDTQYF. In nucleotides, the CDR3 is TGTGCCAGCAGTCTTGATTACGGGGGCGGGGATACGCAGTATTTT.

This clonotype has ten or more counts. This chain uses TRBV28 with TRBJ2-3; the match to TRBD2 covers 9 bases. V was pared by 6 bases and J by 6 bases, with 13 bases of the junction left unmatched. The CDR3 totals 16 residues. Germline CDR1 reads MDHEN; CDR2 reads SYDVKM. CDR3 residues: CASSSDSGRFTDTQYF. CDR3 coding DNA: TGTGCCAGCAGCTCCGACAGCGGGAGGTTCACCGATACGCAGTATTTT.

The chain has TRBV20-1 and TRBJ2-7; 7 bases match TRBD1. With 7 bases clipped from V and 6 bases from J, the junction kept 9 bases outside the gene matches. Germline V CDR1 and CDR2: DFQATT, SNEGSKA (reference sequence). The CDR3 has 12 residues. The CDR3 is CSVRTGLGEQYF. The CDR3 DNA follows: TGCAGTGTTAGGACAGGCTTAGGCGAGCAGTACTTC.

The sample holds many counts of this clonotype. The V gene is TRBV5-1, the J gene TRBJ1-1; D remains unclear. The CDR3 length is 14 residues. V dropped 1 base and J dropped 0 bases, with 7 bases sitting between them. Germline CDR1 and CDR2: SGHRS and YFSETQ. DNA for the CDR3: TGCGCCAGCAGCTTGACTGCATTGAACACTGAAGCTTTCTTT. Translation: CASSLTALNTEAFF.

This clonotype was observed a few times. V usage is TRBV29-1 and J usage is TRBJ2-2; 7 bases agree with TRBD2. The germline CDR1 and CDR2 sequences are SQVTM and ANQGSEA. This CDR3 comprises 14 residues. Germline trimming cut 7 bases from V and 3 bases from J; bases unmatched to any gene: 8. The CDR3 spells CSAGGRLDTGELFF. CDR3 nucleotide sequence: TGCAGCGCCGGGGGGAGGCTTGACACCGGGGAGCTGTTTTTT.

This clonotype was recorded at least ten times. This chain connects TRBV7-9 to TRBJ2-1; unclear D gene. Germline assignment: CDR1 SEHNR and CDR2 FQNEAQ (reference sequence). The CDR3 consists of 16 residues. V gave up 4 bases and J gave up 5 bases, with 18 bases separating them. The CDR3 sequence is CASSSPLKGSHNEQFF. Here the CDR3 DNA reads TGTGCCAGCAGCTCTCCGCTGAAGGGCTCGCACAATGAGCAGTTCTTC.

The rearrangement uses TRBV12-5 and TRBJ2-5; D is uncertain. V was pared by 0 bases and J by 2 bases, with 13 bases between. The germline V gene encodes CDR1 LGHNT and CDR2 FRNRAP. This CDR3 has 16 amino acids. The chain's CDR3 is CASGLVLSAEQETQYF. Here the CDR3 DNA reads TGTGCTAGTGGTTTGGTATTGTCGGCGGAGCAAGAGACCCAGTACTTC.

CDR3 in DNA: TGTGCCAGCAGCCAATCGACCTACGAGCAGTACTTC. Translating it yields CASSQSTYEQYF. This rearrangement joins TRBV28 to TRBJ2-7, with D unresolved. V dropped 6 bases and J dropped 2 bases, with 8 bases sitting between them. The length of the CDR3 is 12 residues. In germline, CDR1 is MDHEN, CDR2 SYDVKM.

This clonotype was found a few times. CDR3 sequence: CASSSGDQPQHF. The CDR3, as DNA: TGTGCCAGCAGTTCAGGGGATCAGCCCCAGCATTTT. This rearrangement joins TRBV28 to TRBJ1-5; tentative D call: TRBD1 (6 bases). The V end was cut by 4 bases, the J end by 5 bases, with 6 bases between. The CDR3 totals 12 residues. Germline loops: CDR1 MDHEN, CDR2 SYDVKM.

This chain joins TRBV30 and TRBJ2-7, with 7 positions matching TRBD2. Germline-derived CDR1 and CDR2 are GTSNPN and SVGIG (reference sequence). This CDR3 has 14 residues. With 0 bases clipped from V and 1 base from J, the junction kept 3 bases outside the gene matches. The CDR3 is CAWSVASGSYEQYF. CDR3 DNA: TGTGCCTGGAGTGTGGCTAGCGGTTCCTACGAGCAGTACTTC.

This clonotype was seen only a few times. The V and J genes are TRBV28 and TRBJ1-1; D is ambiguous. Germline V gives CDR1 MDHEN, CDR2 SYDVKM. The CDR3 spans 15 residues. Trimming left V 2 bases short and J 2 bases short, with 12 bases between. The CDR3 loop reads CASSLGGPKNTEAFF. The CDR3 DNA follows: TGTGCCAGCAGTTTAGGAGGACCTAAAAACACTGAAGCTTTCTTT.

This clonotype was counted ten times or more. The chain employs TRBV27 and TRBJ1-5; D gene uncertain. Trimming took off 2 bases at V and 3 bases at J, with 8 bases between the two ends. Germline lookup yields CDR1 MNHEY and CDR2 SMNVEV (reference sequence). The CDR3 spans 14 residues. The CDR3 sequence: CASSLKGNNQPQHF. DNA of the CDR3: TGTGCCAGCAGTTTAAAGGGAAACAATCAGCCCCAGCATTTT.

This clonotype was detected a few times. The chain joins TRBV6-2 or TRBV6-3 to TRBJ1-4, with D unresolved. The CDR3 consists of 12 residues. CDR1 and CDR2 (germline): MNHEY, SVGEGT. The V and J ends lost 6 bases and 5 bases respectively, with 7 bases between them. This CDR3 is CASSRRNEKLFF. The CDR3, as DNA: TGTGCCAGCAGCCGACGAAATGAAAAACTGTTTTTT.

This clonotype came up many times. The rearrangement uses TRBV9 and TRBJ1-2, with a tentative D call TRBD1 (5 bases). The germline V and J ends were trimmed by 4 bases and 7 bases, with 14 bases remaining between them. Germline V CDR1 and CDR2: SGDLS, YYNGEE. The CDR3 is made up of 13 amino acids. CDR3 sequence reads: CASSPGELRGYTF. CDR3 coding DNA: TGTGCCAGCAGCCCGGGGGAGCTGCGTGGCTACACCTTC. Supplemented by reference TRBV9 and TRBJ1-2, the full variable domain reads DSGVTQTPKHLITATGQRVTLRCSPRSGDLSVYWYQQSLDQGLQFLIQYYNGEERAKGNILERFSAQQFPDLHSELNLSSLELGDSALYFCASSPGELRGYTFGSGTRLTVV.

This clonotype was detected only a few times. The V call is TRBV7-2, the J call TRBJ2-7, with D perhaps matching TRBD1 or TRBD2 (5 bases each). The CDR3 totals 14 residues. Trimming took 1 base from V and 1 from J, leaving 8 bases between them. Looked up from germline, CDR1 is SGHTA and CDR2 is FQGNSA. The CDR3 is CASSLEGESYEQYF. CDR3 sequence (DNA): TGTGCCAGCAGCTTAGAAGGGGAGTCCTACGAGCAGTACTTC.

CDR3 nucleotide sequence: TGTGCCAGCAGCGACCCGGGACAAGGATACACCGGGGAGCTGTTTTTT. Protein: CASSDPGQGYTGELFF. V and J are TRBV11-2 and TRBJ2-2; tentatively, D is TRBD1 (6 bases). Germline V gene data show CDR1 as SGHAT and CDR2 as FQNNGV. The CDR3 consists of 16 residues. Deletions cut 5 bases from V and 3 bases from J, with 16 bases between.

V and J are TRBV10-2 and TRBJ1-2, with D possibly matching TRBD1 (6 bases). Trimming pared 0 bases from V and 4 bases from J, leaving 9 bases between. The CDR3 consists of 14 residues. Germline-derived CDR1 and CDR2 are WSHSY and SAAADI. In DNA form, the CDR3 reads TGCGCCAGCAGTGAGTCCGGACAGTCCTATGGCTACACCTTC. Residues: CASSESGQSYGYTF.

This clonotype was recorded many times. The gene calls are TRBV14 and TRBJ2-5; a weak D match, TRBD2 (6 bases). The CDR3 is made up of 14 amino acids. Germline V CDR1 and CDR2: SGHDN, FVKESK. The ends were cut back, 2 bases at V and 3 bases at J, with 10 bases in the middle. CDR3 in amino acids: CASSQLASEETQYF. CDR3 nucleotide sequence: TGTGCCAGCAGCCAACTAGCGAGTGAAGAGACCCAGTACTTC. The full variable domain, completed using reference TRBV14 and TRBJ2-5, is EAGVTQFPSHSVIEKGQTVTLRCDPISGHDNLYWYRRVMGKEIKFLLHFVKESKQDESGMPNNRFLAERTGGTYSTLKVQPAELEDSGVYFCASSQLASEETQYFGPGTRLLVL.

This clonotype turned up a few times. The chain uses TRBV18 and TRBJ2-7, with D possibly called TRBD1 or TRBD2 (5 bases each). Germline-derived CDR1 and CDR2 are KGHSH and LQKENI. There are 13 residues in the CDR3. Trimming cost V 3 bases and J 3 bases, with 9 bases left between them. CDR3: CASSPGTGYEQYF. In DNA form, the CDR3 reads TGTGCCAGCTCACCTGGGACGGGCTACGAGCAGTACTTC.

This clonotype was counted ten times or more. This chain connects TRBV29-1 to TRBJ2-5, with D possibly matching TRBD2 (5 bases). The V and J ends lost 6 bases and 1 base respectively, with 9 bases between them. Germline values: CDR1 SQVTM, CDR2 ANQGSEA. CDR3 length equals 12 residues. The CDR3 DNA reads TGCAGCGTCTCGACTATCCAAGAGACCCAGTACTTC. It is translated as CSVSTIQETQYF.

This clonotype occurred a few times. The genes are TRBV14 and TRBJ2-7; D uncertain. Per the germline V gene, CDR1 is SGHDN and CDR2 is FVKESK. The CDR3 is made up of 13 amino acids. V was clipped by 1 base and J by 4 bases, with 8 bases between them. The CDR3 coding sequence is TGTGCCAGCAGCCAAGCCCGAGAGTACGAGCAGTACTTC. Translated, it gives CASSQAREYEQYF.

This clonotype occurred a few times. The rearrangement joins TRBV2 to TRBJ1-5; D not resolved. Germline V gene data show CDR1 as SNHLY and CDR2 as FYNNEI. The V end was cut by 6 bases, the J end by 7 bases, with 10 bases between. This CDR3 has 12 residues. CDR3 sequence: CASSPSLQPQHF. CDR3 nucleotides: TGTGCCAGCAGCCCTTCGCTCCAGCCCCAGCATTTT. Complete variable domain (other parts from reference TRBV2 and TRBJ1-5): EPEVTQTPSHQVTQMGQEVILRCVPISNHLYFYWYRQILGQKVEFLVSFYNNEISEKSEIFDDQFSVERPDGSNFTLKIRSTKLEDSAMYFCASSPSLQPQHFGDGTRLSIL.

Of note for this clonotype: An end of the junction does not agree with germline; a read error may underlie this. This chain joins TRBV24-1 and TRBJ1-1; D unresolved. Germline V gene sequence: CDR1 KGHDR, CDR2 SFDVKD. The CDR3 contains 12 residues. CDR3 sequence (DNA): TGTGCCACCAGTGATTCAAACAGTGAAGCTTTCTTT. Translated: CATSDSNSEAFF.

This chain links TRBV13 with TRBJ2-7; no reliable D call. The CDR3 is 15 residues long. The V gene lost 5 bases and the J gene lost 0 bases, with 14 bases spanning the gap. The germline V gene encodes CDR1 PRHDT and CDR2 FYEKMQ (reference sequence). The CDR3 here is CASSLRLVLSYEQYF. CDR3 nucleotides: TGTGCCAGCAGCCTTCGGCTGGTCCTCTCCTACGAGCAGTACTTC.

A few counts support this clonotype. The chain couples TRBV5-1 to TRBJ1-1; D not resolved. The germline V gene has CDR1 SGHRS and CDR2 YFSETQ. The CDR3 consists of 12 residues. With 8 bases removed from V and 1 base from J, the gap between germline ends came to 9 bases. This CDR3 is CASAMGNTEAFF. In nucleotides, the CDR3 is TGCGCCAGTGCTATGGGGAACACTGAAGCTTTCTTT.